A single sample gave rise to the 2 T cell receptor beta chains below, sequenced in a study of vaccination effects on CD4 cells after COVID-19. No antigens are known for them. Profiled with immunoSEQ multiplex PCR; TCRdb holds only in-frame clones, not every one. In the table there are 65,000 or so clones, 76% of which are singletons. Antigen-specific CD4+ T cells were first expanded with viral peptide pools by the ViraFEST assay and only then sequenced. Cultured cells yielded isolated CD4+ T cells after roughly 11 days. Previously uninfected by SARS-CoV-2, the vaccine recipients also showed negative nucleocapsid antibodies. The sequencing here drew on CD4+ T cells from PBMCs cultured with HCoV-NL63 spike peptides, taken before COVID-19 vaccination. Source of these receptors: a human donor who received a COVID-19 vaccine.

In this sample, this clone turned up once. The rearrangement joins TRBV21-1 to TRBJ2-7. TRBV21-1 is flagged as a pseudogene. This CDR3 spans 14 amino acids. Written as DNA, the CDR3 is TGTGCCAGCAGCCCCGGATGCCCCCCCTACGAGCAGTACGTC. It encodes CASSPGCPPYEQYV.

The chain carries TRBV5-1 and TRBJ2-2; TRBD2 matches 7 bases. The V and J ends lost 4 bases and 4 bases, in that order; junction bases with no gene match: 7. The CDR3 runs 15 residues. Germline CDR1 is SGHRS and CDR2 is YFSETQ. The CDR3 is CASSVLAGPTGELFF. DNA of the CDR3: TGCGCCAGCAGCGTTTTAGCGGGCCCCACCGGGGAGCTGTTTTTT. Looking up the rest from reference TRBV5-1 and TRBJ2-2 gives the full variable domain: KAGVTQTPRYLIKTRGQQVTLSCSPISGHRSVSWYQQTPGQGLQFLFEYFSETQRNKGNFPGRFSGRQFSNSRSEMNVSTLELGDSALYLCASSVLAGPTGELFFGEGSRLTVL.